This entry describes one T cell receptor (beta chain). This sample includes further DNA sequences coding for the same CDR3. This table comes from immunoSEQ multiplex PCR, and its TCRdb copy is limited to in-frame clones, with some not included. The repertoire holds 150,000 to 200,000 clones, with less than 85% as singletons. The source of the sample is a study of blood T cell repertoires in COVID-19. Study overall: T cells, B-cell-depleted T cells, or PBMCs supplied cDNA or gDNA.

Trimming pared 6 bases from V and 4 bases from J, leaving 6 bases between. Germline lookup yields CDR1 MGHDK and CDR2 SYGVNS. The CDR3 is made up of 11 amino acids. The sample was peripheral blood. The sequence derives from a human donor with acute or convalescent COVID-19. The donor label of this sample is uncertain. The V call is TRBV25-1, the J call TRBJ1-1; D ambiguous. CDR3 in amino acids: CASSRGTEAFF. DNA for the CDR3: TGTGCCAGCAGCAGAGGCACTGAAGCTTTCTTT.